The 8 T cell receptor beta chains presented below share a single source sample, sequenced in a study of cytomegalovirus exposure and HLA in healthy donors. Primers for the PCR totalled 60 Vbeta and 13 Jbeta. The table came from immunoSEQ multiplex PCR; TCRdb's copy has only in-frame clones and leaves some out. The sample lists around 100,000 clones, roughly 80% seen once, with around a tenth in the top ten. The specimen sequenced was PBMCs. These receptor sequences come from a male donor in good health and CMV-seropositive.

The chain couples TRBV28 to TRBJ1-1; D remains ambiguous. The germline V gene encodes CDR1 MDHEN and CDR2 SYDVKM. V was cut by 4 bases and J by 1 base, with 10 bases left in between. The CDR3 has 14 residues. CDR3 sequence: CASSSPAENTEAFF. The DNA for the CDR3 is TGTGCCAGCAGTTCCCCCGCGGAGAACACTGAAGCTTTCTTT.

V usage is TRBV10-3 and J usage is TRBJ2-7, with 12 bases matching TRBD2. From germline, CDR1 is ENHRY and CDR2 SYGVKD. The CDR3 has 15 amino acids. J gave up 3 bases and V 7 bases, and 7 bases lay outside the gene matches. As DNA, the CDR3 is TGTGCCATCAAACTAGCGGGAGGTCCAATCTACGAGCAGTACTTC. Its protein product is CAIKLAGGPIYEQYF.

This sequence joins TRBV5-4 and TRBJ2-3, with TRBD2 matching over 10 bases. CDR1 and CDR2 (germline): SGHNT, YYREEE (reference sequence). Trimming removed 2 bases from V and 1 base from J; junction bases left unmatched: 1. The CDR3 has 15 residues. CDR3 nucleotide sequence: TGTGCCAGCAGCTTAGCGGGAGGGGGCACAGATACGCAGTATTTT. Protein product: CASSLAGGGTDTQYF.

The V and J genes are TRBV30 and TRBJ2-1; no firm D call. V lost 0 bases to trimming and J lost 8 bases, with 8 bases between them. Germline V CDR1 and CDR2: GTSNPN, SVGIG (reference sequence). This CDR3 contains 12 residues. CDR3 amino acids: CAWSVYTHEQFF. DNA for the CDR3: TGTGCCTGGAGTGTATACACCCATGAGCAGTTCTTC.

The chain couples TRBV28 to TRBJ2-7, with 13 bases matching TRBD2. Germline values: CDR1 MDHEN, CDR2 SYDVKM. Trimming removed 5 bases from V and 5 bases from J; junction bases left unmatched: 18. This CDR3 has 19 amino acids. The CDR3 reads CASSRRQPGLAGRTNEQYF. CDR3 coding DNA: TGTGCCAGCAGTCGTAGACAACCGGGACTAGCGGGGAGAACCAACGAGCAGTACTTC.

This rearrangement joins TRBV18 to TRBJ1-4; TRBD1 is a possible D gene (6 bases). Trimming took off 2 bases at V and 4 bases at J, with 14 bases between the two ends. CDR3 length equals 16 residues. Germline CDR1 KGHSH, CDR2 LQKENI. CDR3 protein: CASSPKQGRDNEKLFF. DNA for the CDR3: TGTGCCAGCTCACCAAAACAGGGACGGGATAATGAAAAACTGTTTTTT.

This chain joins TRBV29-1 and TRBJ1-1, with a possible D match to TRBD1 (6 bases). The V end lost 4 bases, the J end lost 1 base, and 10 bases lay between the germline ends. The CDR3 consists of 13 residues. CDR1 and CDR2 (germline): SQVTM, ANQGSEA. Written as DNA, the CDR3 is TGCAGCGTTGTGTCGACAGGGAACACTGAAGCTTTCTTT. Translation gives CSVVSTGNTEAFF.

The chain carries TRBV21-1 and TRBJ1-3; the table's D call of TRBD1 was not tested on the DNA. TRBV21-1 is reported as a pseudogene. The CDR3 runs 19 residues. CDR3 DNA: TGTGCCAGCAGCAAAAAACCCACACGTTTCGATTGCTCTGGAAACACCATATATTTT. It encodes CASSKKPTRFDCSGNTIYF.